This T cell receptor beta chain was found in a study of blood T cell repertoires in COVID-19. Across the whole study: Samples representing acute and convalescent COVID-19 were sourced from the United States, Italy and Spain. PBMCs, B-cell-depleted T cells, or T cells provided the cDNA or gDNA that made up the material.

Libraries were prepared by immunoSEQ multiplex PCR; TCRdb keeps only in-frame clonotypes and omits some of them. The sample comprises 350,000 to 500,000 clones, about 88% of which are singletons, and 1.4% rests with the top ten. It was within 2 weeks before study entry that exposed participants met a COVID-19 case. Sequencing was done on a sample of PBMCs or T cells enriched from blood (not recorded which). This receptor was taken from a woman younger than 35 who had been exposed to COVID-19.

CDR3: CASRPLTSGANVLTF. CDR3 nucleotides: TGTGCCAGCAGACCGTTAACTTCTGGGGCCAACGTCCTGACTTTC. The V gene is TRBV7-2, the J gene TRBJ2-6; no firm D call. CDR1 SGHTA and CDR2 FQGNSA come from the germline V gene. There are 15 residues in the CDR3. V dropped 6 bases and J dropped 1 base, with 10 bases sitting between them.